This TCR beta chain was captured by sequencing in a study of cytomegalovirus exposure and HLA in healthy donors. The PCR employed 60 Vbeta primers together with 13 Jbeta primers. Some clones are missing from TCRdb's copy, which holds only in-frame ones; the method was immunoSEQ multiplex PCR. The sample gives 120,000 or so clones, over 65% of which show up once; about 2% is in the top ten. The CDR3 is 14 amino acids. Looked up from germline, CDR1 is SGHNT and CDR2 is YENEEA. V lost 5 bases and J lost 10, with 19 bases in between. In the case of this clone: As yet, its antigen is unknown.

Study-level points and caveats: Most of the TCR beta V segments (in an earlier analysis) were productive either about 87% or about 30% of the time. It has been reported that TCR beta sequences accurately predicted the HLA-A and HLA-B alleles of most subjects.

This receptor was taken from a man aged 18 to 30 in good health and CMV-seronegative. V and J are TRBV11-3 and TRBJ2-3; no firm D call. Input material: PBMCs. CDR3 sequence: CASSPYFPSLAQYF. DNA of the CDR3: TGTGCCAGCAGCCCTTACTTCCCCAGTCTAGCGCAGTATTTT.